The T cell receptor (beta chain) under discussion was sequenced for a study of T-cell memory formation after mild COVID-19. From the 5' RACE reads, TCRdb called clonotypes with MiXCR, one entry per CDR3 protein. Of roughly 240,000 distinct CDR3 sequences in the sample, around 15% are singletons; the top ten hold more than 20%. The length of the CDR3 is 15 residues. V was cut by 3 bases and J by 4 bases, with 16 bases left in between. From germline, CDR1 is DFQATT and CDR2 SNEGSKA (reference sequence). The TCR comes from a man younger than 35 who had mild COVID-19 (a few samples of this study predate the infection). Cell type and time point are not known. V gene TRBV20-1 combines with J gene TRBJ2-1; D perhaps matches TRBD1 (5 bases). Sequencing input: PBMCs or a T cell subset sorted from them (not recorded which). The CDR3 region has the DNA TGCAGTGCTAGGGCCATTCGACAGATTTACAATGAGCAGTTCTTC. Translation gives CSARAIRQIYNEQFF.